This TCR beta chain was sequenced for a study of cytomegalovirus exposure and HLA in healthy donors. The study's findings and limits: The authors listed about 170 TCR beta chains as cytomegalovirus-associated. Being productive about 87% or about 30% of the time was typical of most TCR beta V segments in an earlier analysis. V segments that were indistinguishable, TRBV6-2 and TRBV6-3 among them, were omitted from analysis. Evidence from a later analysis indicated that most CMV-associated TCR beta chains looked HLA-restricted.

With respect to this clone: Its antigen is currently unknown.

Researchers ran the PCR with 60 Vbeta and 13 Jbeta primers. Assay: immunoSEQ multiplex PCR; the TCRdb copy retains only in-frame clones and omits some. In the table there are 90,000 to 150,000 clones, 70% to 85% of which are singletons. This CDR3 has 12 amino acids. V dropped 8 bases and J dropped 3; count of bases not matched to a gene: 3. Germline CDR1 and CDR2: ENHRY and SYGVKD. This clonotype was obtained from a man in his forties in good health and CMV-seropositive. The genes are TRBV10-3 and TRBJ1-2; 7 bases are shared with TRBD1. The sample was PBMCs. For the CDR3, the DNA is TGTGCCATCCGGCAGGGGGACTATGGCTACACCTTC. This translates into CAIRQGDYGYTF.